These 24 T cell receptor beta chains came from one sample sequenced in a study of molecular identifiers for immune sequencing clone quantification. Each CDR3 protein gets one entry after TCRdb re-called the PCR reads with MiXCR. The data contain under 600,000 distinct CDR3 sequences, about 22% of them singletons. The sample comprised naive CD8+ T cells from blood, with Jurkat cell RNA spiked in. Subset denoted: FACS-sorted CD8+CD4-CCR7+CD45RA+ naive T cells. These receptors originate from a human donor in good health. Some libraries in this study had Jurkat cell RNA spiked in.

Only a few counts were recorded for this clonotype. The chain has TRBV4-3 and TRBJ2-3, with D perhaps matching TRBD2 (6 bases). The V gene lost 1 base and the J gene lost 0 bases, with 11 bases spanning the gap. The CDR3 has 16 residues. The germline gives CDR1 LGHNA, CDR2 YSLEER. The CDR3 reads CASSQVFLASTDTQYF. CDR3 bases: TGCGCCAGCAGCCAAGTTTTCCTAGCGAGCACAGATACGCAGTATTTT.

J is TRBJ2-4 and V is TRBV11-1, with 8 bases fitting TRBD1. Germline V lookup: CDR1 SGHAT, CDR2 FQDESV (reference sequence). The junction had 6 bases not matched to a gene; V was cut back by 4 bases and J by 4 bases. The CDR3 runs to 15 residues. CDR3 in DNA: TGTGCCAGCAGCTCGTGGGACAGGCCAAAAAACATTCAGTACTTC. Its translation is CASSSWDRPKNIQYF.

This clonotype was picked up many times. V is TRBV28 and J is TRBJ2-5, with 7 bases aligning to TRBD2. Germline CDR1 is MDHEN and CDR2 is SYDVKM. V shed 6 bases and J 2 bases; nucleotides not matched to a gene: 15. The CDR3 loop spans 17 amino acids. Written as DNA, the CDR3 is TGTGCCAGCAGCGTCCCCCCAGCTGCGGGGGATCAAGAGACCCAGTACTTC. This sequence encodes CASSVPPAAGDQETQYF.

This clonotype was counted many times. CDR3 bases: TGTGCCAGCAGCTTAGCCAAATACACTGAAGCTTTCTTT. Translated: CASSLAKYTEAFF. This chain joins TRBV7-8 and TRBJ1-1; D call uncertain. Trimming pared 0 bases from V and 3 bases from J, leaving 5 bases between. CDR3 length: 13 amino acids. Germline values: CDR1 SGHVS, CDR2 FQNEAQ.

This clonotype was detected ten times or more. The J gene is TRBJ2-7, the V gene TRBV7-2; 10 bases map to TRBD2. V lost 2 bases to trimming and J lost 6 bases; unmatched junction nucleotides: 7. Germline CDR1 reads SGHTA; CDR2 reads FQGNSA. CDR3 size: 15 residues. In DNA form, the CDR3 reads TGTGCCAGCAGCTTAAAAGCGGGAGGGCCTGTCGAGCAGTACTTC. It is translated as CASSLKAGGPVEQYF.

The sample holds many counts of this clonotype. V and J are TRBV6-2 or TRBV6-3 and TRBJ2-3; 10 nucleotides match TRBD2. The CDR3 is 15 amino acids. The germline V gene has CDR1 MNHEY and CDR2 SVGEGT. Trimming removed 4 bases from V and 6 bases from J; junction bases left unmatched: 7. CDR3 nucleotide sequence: TGTGCCAGCAGTTCCCTAGCGGGGGTCGTGGATACGCAGTATTTT. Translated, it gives CASSSLAGVVDTQYF.

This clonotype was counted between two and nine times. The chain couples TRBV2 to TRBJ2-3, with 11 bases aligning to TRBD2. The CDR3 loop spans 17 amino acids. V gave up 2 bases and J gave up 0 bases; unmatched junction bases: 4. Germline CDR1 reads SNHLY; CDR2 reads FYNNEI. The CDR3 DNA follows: TGTGCCAGCAGTGAAAGCGCTAGCGGGAGGAGCACAGATACGCAGTATTTT. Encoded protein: CASSESASGRSTDTQYF.

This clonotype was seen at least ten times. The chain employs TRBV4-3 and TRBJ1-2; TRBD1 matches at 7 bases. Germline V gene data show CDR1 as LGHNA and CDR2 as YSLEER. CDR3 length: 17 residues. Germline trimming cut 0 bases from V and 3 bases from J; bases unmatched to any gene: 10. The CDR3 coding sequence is TGCGCCAGCAGCCAAGATGCCTTGTATGACAGGGACTATGGCTACACCTTC. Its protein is CASSQDALYDRDYGYTF.

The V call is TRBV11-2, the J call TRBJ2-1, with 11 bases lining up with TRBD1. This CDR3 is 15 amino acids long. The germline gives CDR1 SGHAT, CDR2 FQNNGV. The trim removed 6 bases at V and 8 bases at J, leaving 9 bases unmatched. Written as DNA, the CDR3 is TGTGCCAGCAGGCCCCCCGGGACAGGGGGACATGAGCAGTTCTTC. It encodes CASRPPGTGGHEQFF. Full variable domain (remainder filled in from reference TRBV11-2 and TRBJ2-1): EAGVAQSPRYKIIEKRQSVAFWCNPISGHATLYWYQQILGQGPKLLIQFQNNGVVDDSQLPKDRFSAERLKGVDSTLKIQPAKLEDSAVYLCASRPPGTGGHEQFFGPGTRLTVL.

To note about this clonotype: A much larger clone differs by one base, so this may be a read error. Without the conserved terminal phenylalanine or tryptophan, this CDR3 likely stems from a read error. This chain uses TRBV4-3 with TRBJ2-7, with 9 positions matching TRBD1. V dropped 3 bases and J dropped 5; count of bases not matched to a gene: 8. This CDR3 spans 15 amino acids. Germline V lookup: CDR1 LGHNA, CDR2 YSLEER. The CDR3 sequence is CASSHGTGSTDEQYS. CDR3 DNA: TGCGCCAGCAGCCACGGGACAGGGAGTACCGACGAGCAGTACTCC.

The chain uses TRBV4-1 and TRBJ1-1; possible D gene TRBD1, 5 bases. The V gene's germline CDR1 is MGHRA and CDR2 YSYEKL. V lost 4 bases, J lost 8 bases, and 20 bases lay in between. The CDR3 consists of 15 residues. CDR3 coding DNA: TGCGCCAGCAGCCCCATCCAGGGTGAACGGCTGGAAGCTTTCTTT. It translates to CASSPIQGERLEAFF.

Here the CDR3 DNA reads TGTGCCAGCAGCTTAGTCGGACAAAGCTCCTACAATGAGCAGTTCTTC. Translated: CASSLVGQSSYNEQFF. This sequence joins TRBV11-2 and TRBJ2-1, with D maybe TRBD1 (5 bases). The CDR3 length is 16 residues. Germline V gives CDR1 SGHAT, CDR2 FQNNGV. V gave up 1 base and J gave up 0 bases, with 10 bases separating them.

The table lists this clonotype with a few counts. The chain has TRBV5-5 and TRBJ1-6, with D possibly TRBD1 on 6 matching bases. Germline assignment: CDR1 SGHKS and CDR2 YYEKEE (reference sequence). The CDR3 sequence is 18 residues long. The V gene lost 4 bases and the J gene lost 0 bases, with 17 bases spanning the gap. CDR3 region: CASSATGQLNSYNSPLHF. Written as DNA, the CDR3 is TGTGCCAGCAGCGCTACAGGACAGTTAAACTCCTATAATTCACCCCTCCACTTT.

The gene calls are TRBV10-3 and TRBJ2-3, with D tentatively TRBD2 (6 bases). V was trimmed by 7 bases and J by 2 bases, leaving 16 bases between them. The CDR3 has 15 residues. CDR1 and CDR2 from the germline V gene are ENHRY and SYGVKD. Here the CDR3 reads CAINEGTLNTDTQYF. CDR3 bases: TGTGCCATCAACGAGGGGACTCTTAACACAGATACGCAGTATTTT.

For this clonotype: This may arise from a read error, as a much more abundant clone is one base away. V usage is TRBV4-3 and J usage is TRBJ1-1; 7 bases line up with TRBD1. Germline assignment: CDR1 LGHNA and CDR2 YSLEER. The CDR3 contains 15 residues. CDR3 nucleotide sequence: TGCGCCAGCGGCCAGGACTACTCAGGGGGTAGGGCAGCTTTCTTT. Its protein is CASGQDYSGGRAAFF.

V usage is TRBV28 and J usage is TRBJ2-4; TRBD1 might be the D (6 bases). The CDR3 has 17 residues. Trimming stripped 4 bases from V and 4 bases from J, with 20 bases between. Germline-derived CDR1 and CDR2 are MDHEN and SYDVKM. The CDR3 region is CASSSELVGQRKNIQYF. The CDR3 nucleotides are TGTGCCAGCAGTTCCGAATTGGTAGGACAGCGAAAAAACATTCAGTACTTC.

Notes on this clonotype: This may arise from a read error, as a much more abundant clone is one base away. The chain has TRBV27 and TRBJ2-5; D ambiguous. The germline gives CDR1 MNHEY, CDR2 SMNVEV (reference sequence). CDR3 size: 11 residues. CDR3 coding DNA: TGTGCCAGCAGATTCCAAGAGACCCGGTACTTC. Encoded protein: CASRFQETRYF.

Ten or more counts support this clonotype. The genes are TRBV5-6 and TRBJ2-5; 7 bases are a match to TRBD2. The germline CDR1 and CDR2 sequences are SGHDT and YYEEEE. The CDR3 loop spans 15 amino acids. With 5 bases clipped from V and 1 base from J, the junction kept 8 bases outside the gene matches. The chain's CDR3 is CASSQLASGQETQYF. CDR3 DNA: TGTGCCAGCAGTCAACTAGCGAGCGGCCAAGAGACCCAGTACTTC.

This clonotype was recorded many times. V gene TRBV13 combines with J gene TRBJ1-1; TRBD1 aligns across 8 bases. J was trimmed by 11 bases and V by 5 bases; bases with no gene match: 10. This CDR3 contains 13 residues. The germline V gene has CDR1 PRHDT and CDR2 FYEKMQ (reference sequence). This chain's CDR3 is CASSPQGALGAFF. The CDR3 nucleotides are TGTGCCAGCAGCCCGCAGGGGGCCCTAGGTGCTTTCTTT.

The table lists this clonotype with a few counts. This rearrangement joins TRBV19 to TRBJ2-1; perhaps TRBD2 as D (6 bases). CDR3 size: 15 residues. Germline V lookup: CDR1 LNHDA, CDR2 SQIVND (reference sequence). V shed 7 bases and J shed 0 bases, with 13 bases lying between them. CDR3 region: CASTLAGSSYNEQFF. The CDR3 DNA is TGTGCCAGTACCCTGGCGGGGAGCTCCTACAATGAGCAGTTCTTC.

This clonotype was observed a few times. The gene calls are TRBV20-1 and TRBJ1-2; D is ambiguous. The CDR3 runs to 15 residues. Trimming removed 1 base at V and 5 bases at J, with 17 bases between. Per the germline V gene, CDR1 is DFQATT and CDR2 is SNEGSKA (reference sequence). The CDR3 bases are TGCAGTGCTAGAGCCACCCAGGATGAATATTATGGCTACACCTTC. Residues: CSARATQDEYYGYTF.

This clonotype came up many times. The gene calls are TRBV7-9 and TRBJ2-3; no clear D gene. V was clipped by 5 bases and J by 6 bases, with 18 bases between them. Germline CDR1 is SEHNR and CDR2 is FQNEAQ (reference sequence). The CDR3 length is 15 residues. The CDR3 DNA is TGTGCCAGCAGCCACCCCGTGGGCGGTGTCGATACGCAGTATTTT. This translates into CASSHPVGGVDTQYF.

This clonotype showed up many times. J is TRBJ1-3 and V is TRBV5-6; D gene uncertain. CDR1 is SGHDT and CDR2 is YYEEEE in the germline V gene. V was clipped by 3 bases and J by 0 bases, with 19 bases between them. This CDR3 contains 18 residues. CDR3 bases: TGTGCCAGCAGCTCCACCGTCCGGCCAGCGCGCTCTGGAAACACCATATATTTT. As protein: CASSSTVRPARSGNTIYF.

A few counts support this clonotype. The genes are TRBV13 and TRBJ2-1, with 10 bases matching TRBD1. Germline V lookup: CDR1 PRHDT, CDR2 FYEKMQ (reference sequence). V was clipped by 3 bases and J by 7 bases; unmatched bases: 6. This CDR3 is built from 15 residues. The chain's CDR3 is CASSFYRDRGNEQFF. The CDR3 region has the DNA TGTGCCAGCAGCTTTTACCGGGACAGGGGTAATGAGCAGTTCTTC. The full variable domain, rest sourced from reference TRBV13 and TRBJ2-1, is AAGVIQSPRHLIKEKRETATLKCYPIPRHDTVYWYQQGPGQDPQFLISFYEKMQSDKGSIPDRFSAQQFSDYHSELNMSSLELGDSALYFCASSFYRDRGNEQFFGPGTRLTVL.